The subject of this entry is one T cell receptor (beta chain). This sample was included in a study of blood T cells in healthy people across ages. Study-wide background: Using template switching, researchers captured about one barcoded beta molecule for each two T cells.

The V end was cut by 5 bases, the J end by 0 bases, with 11 bases between. This CDR3 region has 15 residues. Germline lookup yields CDR1 MNHEY and CDR2 SVGEGT. With a J-beta primer mix and a sample-barcoded 5' primer, a second PCR ran 7 to 11 cycles. In TCRdb, the 5' RACE reads were re-called with MiXCR into one record per CDR3 protein. The sample has hundreds of thousands of distinct CDR3 sequences, 53% seen once; the top ten hold 40% to 50%. The TCR sequence derives from a man older than 75 in good health. The rearrangement uses TRBV6-2 or TRBV6-3 and TRBJ1-5, with a tentative D call TRBD1 (5 bases). Sequencing input: blood. The CDR3 region is CASSRRGVSNQPQHF. DNA of the CDR3: TGTGCCAGCAGTCGACGAGGGGTTAGCAATCAGCCCCAGCATTTT.